The rows below give T cell receptor beta chains drawn from one sample of a study of regulatory T cells in long-lasting Graves disease. TCRdb re-called the multiplex PCR reads through MiXCR, storing one row per CDR3 protein. In the table there are about 620,000 distinct CDR3 sequences, 15% to 20% of which are singletons. This same sample was also taken into another study, of T cells in Graves' hyperthyroidism and ophthalmopathy.

Material: peripheral blood mononuclear cells (PBMCs), obtained at new diagnosis, from a patient treated with antithyroid drugs. Receptor source: a woman under 40 with Graves disease. Both conserved end residues are part of each CDR3. Each record gives: D gene, J gene, V gene, clone size, CDR3 protein, CDR3 DNA. D genes are given only for firm matches. Where a row states a size, it is once, few, many or the class of an expanded clone; other rows omit it.

-,TRBJ1-5,TRBV6-1,many,CASSEALEMEGNQPQHF,TGTGCCAGCAGTGAAGCGCTGGAGATGGAGGGAAATCAGCCCCAGCATTTT
-,TRBJ1-2,TRBV12-3/TRBV12-4,many,CASTRTPGYTF,TGTGCCAGCACCCGGACCCCCGGCTACACCTTC
-,TRBJ2-7,TRBV27,many,CASSLSGWGYEQYF,TGTGCCAGCAGTTTATCCGGGTGGGGCTACGAGCAGTACTTC
-,TRBJ1-4,TRBV6-1,many,CASSEPGRGYLGEKLFF,TGTGCCAGCAGTGAACCCGGGAGAGGGTATTTGGGAGAAAAACTGTTTTTT
-,TRBJ1-2,TRBV7-2,-,CASSPALSGGYTF,TGTGCCAGCAGCCCGGCCCTCAGCGGGGGCTACACCTTC
-,TRBJ1-3,TRBV2,-,CASSEYQMGGNTIYF,TGTGCCAGCAGTGAGTACCAGATGGGCGGAAACACCATATATTTT
-,TRBJ2-5,TRBV30,many,CAWESTWRETQYF,TGTGCCTGGGAATCGACCTGGAGAGAGACCCAGTACTTC
-,TRBJ1-2,TRBV2,-,CASSVIGVGYTF,TGTGCCAGCAGTGTCATCGGAGTTGGCTACACCTTC
TRBD2,TRBJ2-1,TRBV2,many,CASSDDLAGVYEQFF,TGTGCCAGCAGTGATGATCTAGCGGGAGTCTATGAGCAGTTCTTC
TRBD1,TRBJ1-4,TRBV6-1,many,CASNDRARGKLFF,TGTGCCAGCAACGACAGGGCCAGGGGAAAACTGTTTTTT
-,TRBJ2-1,TRBV5-5,few,CASSSPPGYSEGLREFF,TGTGCCAGCAGCTCCCCCCCCGGGTATAGCGAGGGTCTTCGGGAGTTCTTC
-,TRBJ1-2,TRBV3-1,few,CASSQDGWGYTF,TGTGCCAGCAGCCAAGACGGGTGGGGCTACACCTTC
-,TRBJ2-1,TRBV7-9,-,CATSGGSGGICNEQFF,TGTGCCACCTCGGGGGGCTCGGGGGGAATTTGCAATGAGCAGTTCTTC
-,TRBJ1-4,TRBV18,-,CASSTAGGEKLFF,TGTGCCAGCTCGACCGCCGGCGGTGAAAAACTGTTTTTT
-,TRBJ1-3,TRBV2,many,CASSREVSGNTIYF,TGTGCCAGCAGTAGGGAGGTCTCTGGAAACACCATATATTTT
-,TRBJ2-1,TRBV27,many,CASSLWGTKNEQFF,TGTGCCAGCAGTTTATGGGGGACAAAGAATGAGCAGTTCTTC
-,TRBJ1-1,TRBV4-1,few,CASSQDWGGVSTEAFF,TGCGCCAGCAGCCAAGATTGGGGAGGGGTCTCGACTGAAGCTTTCTTT
TRBD1,TRBJ1-2,TRBV6-1,few,CASSGTATNYGYTF,TGTGCCAGCAGCGGGACAGCAACTAACTATGGCTACACCTTC
TRBD2,TRBJ2-2,TRBV7-6,-,CASSQLAGETGELFF,TGTGCCAGCAGCCAACTAGCGGGAGAGACCGGGGAGCTGTTTTTT
-,TRBJ1-6,TRBV18,-,CASSPQVNSSPLHF,TGTGCCAGCTCACCTCAAGTAAATAGTTCACCCCTCCACTTT
-,TRBJ1-3,TRBV12-3/TRBV12-4,many,CASIFSVSGNTIYF,TGTGCCAGCATCTTCTCTGTATCTGGAAACACCATATATTTT
TRBD2,TRBJ2-3,TRBV20-1,-,CSARTSGSTDTQYF,TGCAGTGCCAGGACTAGCGGGAGTACAGATACGCAGTATTTT
-,TRBJ2-2,TRBV7-9,many,CASSLNTYTGELFF,TGTGCCAGCAGCTTAAACACTTACACCGGGGAGCTGTTTTTT
TRBD2,TRBJ2-2,TRBV15,-,CATSREGGLATGELFF,TGTGCCACCAGCAGAGAGGGGGGACTAGCGACCGGGGAGCTGTTTTTT
-,TRBJ2-1,TRBV6-2/TRBV6-3,many,CASSYPGAADEQFF,TGTGCCAGCAGTTACCCCGGGGCCGCAGATGAGCAGTTCTTC
-,TRBJ1-2,TRBV24-1,many,CATSDPTGIYGYTF,TGTGCCACCAGTGATCCCACAGGGATCTATGGCTACACCTTC
-,TRBJ1-6,TRBV2,many,CARRGQGESPLHF,TGTGCCCGACGCGGGCAGGGCGAATCACCCCTCCACTTT
-,TRBJ1-1,TRBV28,-,CASREAGSLEAFF,TGTGCCAGTAGAGAAGCGGGTTCCCTTGAAGCTTTCTTT
-,TRBJ1-1,TRBV10-3,-,CAISESWQVNAEAFF,TGTGCCATCAGTGAGTCGTGGCAGGTGAACGCTGAAGCTTTCTTT
-,TRBJ2-2,TRBV10-2,-,CASSLPGGGFGELFF,TGCGCCAGCAGCCTCCCTGGGGGGGGCTTCGGGGAGCTGTTTTTT
-,TRBJ2-1,TRBV5-1,few,CASSLGPQGLTNNEQFF,TGCGCCAGCAGCTTGGGACCTCAGGGATTGACAAACAATGAGCAGTTCTTC
TRBD2,TRBJ2-7,TRBV30,-,CAWSLPGLGSYEQYF,TGTGCCTGGAGTCTCCCGGGACTAGGATCCTACGAGCAGTACTTC
-,TRBJ1-4,TRBV5-1,-,CASSRVPGNEKLFF,TGCGCCAGCAGCAGGGTGCCTGGTAATGAAAAACTGTTTTTT
TRBD2,TRBJ2-5,TRBV11-2,few,CASSLEAGVGETQYF,TGTGCCAGCAGCTTAGAAGCGGGAGTTGGAGAGACCCAGTACTTC
-,TRBJ2-1,TRBV7-8,few,CASSLAPGNSYNEQFF,TGTGCCAGCAGCTTAGCGCCAGGGAACTCCTACAATGAGCAGTTCTTC
-,TRBJ2-3,TRBV3-1,few,CASSQIDTQYF,TGTGCCAGCAGCCAAATCGATACGCAGTATTTT
-,TRBJ2-3,TRBV28,many,CASSPGWNTDTQYF,TGTGCCAGCAGTCCAGGGTGGAACACAGATACGCAGTATTTT
-,TRBJ1-1,TRBV3-1,many,CASSQVLMNTEAFF,TGTGCCAGCAGCCAAGTGCTCATGAACACTGAAGCTTTCTTT
-,TRBJ1-4,TRBV27,-,CASSFRPNNEKLFF,TGTGCCAGCAGTTTTCGGCCGAATAATGAAAAACTGTTTTTT
-,TRBJ2-4,TRBV11-2,-,CASSRDLLAKNIQYF,TGTGCCAGCAGCCGGGACTTACTAGCCAAAAACATTCAGTACTTC
TRBD2,TRBJ2-3,TRBV20-1,many,CSAPLGRERITQYF,TGCAGTGCTCCCCTCGGGCGGGAGAGGATAACGCAGTATTTT
-,TRBJ2-2,TRBV7-2,many,CASSRGPNTGELFF,TGTGCCAGCAGCCGTGGTCCTAACACCGGGGAGCTGTTTTTT